This entry features one T cell receptor (beta chain) sequence. The source of the sample is a study of blood T cell repertoires in COVID-19. Study-level information: Acute-phase and convalescent COVID-19 samples originated in the United States, Italy and Spain. PBMCs, B-cell-depleted T cells, or T cells were the source of the cDNA or gDNA that made up the material.

Assay used: immunoSEQ multiplex PCR; TCRdb lists only in-frame clones, some missing. The data show around 260,000 clones, around four fifths seen once. Unmatched junction bases numbered 11, after V lost 5 bases and J lost 0 bases. Germline CDR1 MNHEY, CDR2 SVGEGT. The CDR3 consists of 19 residues. V usage is TRBV6-2 or TRBV6-3 and J usage is TRBJ2-4; TRBD2 agrees at 12 bases. The sequencing sample was made of peripheral blood. The receptor's source is a man aged 60 to 69 with acute or convalescent COVID-19. The CDR3 loop reads CASSPLNGTSGQAKNIQYF. CDR3 sequence (DNA): TGTGCCAGCAGTCCCCTCAATGGGACTAGCGGGCAAGCCAAAAACATTCAGTACTTC.